These 5 T cell receptor beta chains were all obtained from the same sample, sequenced in a study of cytomegalovirus exposure and HLA in healthy donors. It was with 60 Vbeta and 13 Jbeta primers that the PCR ran. Produced via immunoSEQ multiplex PCR; TCRdb's table is partial and in-frame only. The data contain over 150,000 clones, roughly 85% of them singletons. Sequenced material: PBMCs. The receptors here all came from a man aged 25 to 40 in good health and CMV-seropositive.

This clone came up a few times. V and J are TRBV6-5 and TRBJ1-4; D ambiguous. The germline V and J ends were trimmed by 6 bases and 5 bases, with 13 bases remaining between them. Per the germline V gene, CDR1 is MNHEY and CDR2 is SVGAGI. CDR3 length: 14 residues. The CDR3 nucleotides are TGTGCCAGCAGGTTCAGCGTAACCAATGAAAAACTGTTTTTT. Translating gives CASRFSVTNEKLFF.

The chain uses TRBV19 and TRBJ1-2; D remains ambiguous. The V gene lost 4 bases and the J gene lost 0 bases, with 15 bases spanning the gap. In germline, CDR1 is LNHDA, CDR2 SQIVND (reference sequence). There are 16 residues in the CDR3. CDR3 sequence reads: CASSTGRVIPNYGYTF. The CDR3 coding sequence is TGTGCCAGTAGTACGGGGAGGGTTATCCCTAACTATGGCTACACCTTC. The whole variable domain, remainder taken from reference TRBV19 and TRBJ1-2, is DGGITQSPKYLFRKEGQNVTLSCEQNLNHDAMYWYRQDPGQGLRLIYYSQIVNDFQKGDIAEGYSVSREKKESFPLTVTSAQKNPTAFYLCASSTGRVIPNYGYTFGSGTRLTVV.

V usage is TRBV27 and J usage is TRBJ2-1; weak D call: TRBD2 (6 bases). The length of the CDR3 is 18 residues. V lost 5 bases and J 4 bases, leaving 24 bases between the germline ends. Germline CDR1 MNHEY, CDR2 SMNVEV (reference sequence). In DNA, the CDR3 is TGTGCCAGCAGTCGATACCCCCCTACTAGCAAGCCATACAATGAGCAGTTCTTC. Translated: CASSRYPPTSKPYNEQFF.

This clone was seen a single time. The chain has TRBV7-8 and TRBJ2-7; 7 bases map to TRBD2. Germline CDR1 reads SGHVS; CDR2 reads FQNEAQ. The CDR3 runs 16 residues. With V trimmed by 1 base and J by 3 bases, 9 bases remained unmatched. CDR3 sequence: CASSLVGRLQGYEQYV. The CDR3 DNA sequence: TGTGCCAGCAGCTTAGTCGGGAGGCTCCAGGGCTACGAGCAGTACGTC.

This rearrangement joins TRBV27 to TRBJ1-1; no reliable D call. Trimming cost V 4 bases and J 0 bases, with 9 bases left between them. The germline V gene encodes CDR1 MNHEY and CDR2 SMNVEV (reference sequence). The CDR3 consists of 14 residues. The CDR3 is CASSYNSMNTEAFF. As DNA, the CDR3 is TGTGCCAGCAGTTATAACAGCATGAACACTGAAGCTTTCTTT.